The 31 T cell receptor beta chains below were found in one sample sequenced in a study of blood T cell repertoires in COVID-19. Using immunoSEQ multiplex PCR, the repertoire was profiled, and TCRdb retains in-frame clones only, with some absent. The sample records about 160,000 clones, about four fifths being singletons. The sequenced material came from peripheral blood. Receptors were obtained from a man between 65 and 79 years old who had recovered from COVID-19.

This clone was observed a few times. The gene calls are TRBV3-1 (or the pseudogene TRBV3-2) and TRBJ1-1, with D possibly TRBD1 on 5 matching bases. The germline CDR1 and CDR2 sequences are LGHDT and YNNKEL (reference sequence). The V end was cut by 5 bases, the J end by 1 base, with 11 bases between. This CDR3 is built from 14 residues. The CDR3 DNA is TGTGCCAGCAGCGATCTGGGGGGGAACACTGAAGCTTTCTTT. The encoded protein is CASSDLGGNTEAFF.

The V call is TRBV29-1, the J call TRBJ2-5; 7 bases are a match to TRBD1. J was trimmed by 0 bases and V by 1 base; bases with no gene match: 8. This CDR3 contains 16 residues. Germline V gene sequence: CDR1 SQVTM, CDR2 ANQGSEA. Here the CDR3 reads CSVEGLQGEYQETQYF. CDR3 DNA: TGCAGCGTTGAAGGGCTTCAGGGGGAGTACCAAGAGACCCAGTACTTC.

This clone appeared a single time. V gene TRBV13 combines with J gene TRBJ2-2, with a possible D match to TRBD2 (5 bases). The ends were cut back, 3 bases at V and 6 bases at J, with 11 bases in the middle. Per the germline V gene, CDR1 is PRHDT and CDR2 is FYEKMQ (reference sequence). CDR3 length equals 14 residues. The CDR3 DNA reads TGTGCCAGCAGCTTCATCTCCGGGGCCGGGGAGCTGTTTTTT. It yields the protein CASSFISGAGELFF.

The CDR3 protein is CASQAVVGDNEQFF. CDR3 in DNA: TGCGCCAGCCAGGCCGTGGTAGGGGACAATGAGCAGTTCTTC. V and J are TRBV4-3 and TRBJ2-1, with D possibly matching TRBD1 (5 bases). There are 14 residues in the CDR3. The V gene's germline CDR1 is LGHNA and CDR2 YSLEER. V was clipped by 8 bases and J by 5 bases, with 16 bases between them.

J is TRBJ2-1 and V is TRBV5-1; 11 bases are a match to TRBD2. CDR1 is SGHRS and CDR2 is YFSETQ in the germline V gene. The trim removed 3 bases at V and 4 bases at J, leaving 3 bases unmatched. The CDR3 is 15 amino acids. The CDR3 here is CASSSLAGGYNEQFF. CDR3 sequence (DNA): TGCGCCAGCAGCTCTCTAGCGGGAGGTTACAATGAGCAGTTCTTC.

V gene TRBV7-6 combines with J gene TRBJ1-1; 8 nucleotides align to TRBD1. The ends lost 4 bases at V and 1 base at J; junction bases unmatched: 11. The CDR3 covers 17 residues. Per germline, CDR1 SGHVS and CDR2 FNYEAQ. The CDR3 DNA sequence: TGTGCCAGCAGCTCTGGGACAGGTTCAAATACGAACACTGAAGCTTTCTTT. It encodes CASSSGTGSNTNTEAFF.

The rearrangement joins TRBV7-8 to TRBJ2-7; D ambiguous. Trimming pared 2 bases from V and 5 bases from J, leaving 16 bases between. Germline loops: CDR1 SGHVS, CDR2 FQNEAQ. There are 15 residues in the CDR3. In nucleotides, the CDR3 is TGTGCCAGCAGCTTATATGTAGAGGTTGCGGACGAGCAGTACTTC. Translated: CASSLYVEVADEQYF.

This clone came up a few times. Distinct nucleotide sequences in the sample also encode this CDR3. The chain employs TRBV11-2 and TRBJ2-7, with D possibly being TRBD1 (6 bases). CDR1 and CDR2 from the germline V gene are SGHAT and FQNNGV. This CDR3 is 13 amino acids long. Deletions cut 5 bases from V and 4 bases from J, with 12 bases between. CDR3 residues: CASSHSQGYEQYF. DNA for the CDR3: TGTGCCAGCAGCCACTCACAGGGATACGAGCAGTACTTC.

The chain combines TRBV18 with TRBJ1-1; a weak D match, TRBD1 (5 bases). The germline CDR1 and CDR2 sequences are KGHSH and LQKENI. Between the trimmed V and J ends, which lost 6 bases and 1 base, there was a span of 6 bases. This CDR3 is 12 amino acids long. For the CDR3, the DNA is TGTGCCAGCTCGGGGGGGAACACTGAAGCTTTCTTT. It translates to CASSGGNTEAFF.

The rearrangement uses TRBV15 and TRBJ2-1; 7 bases map to TRBD2. The CDR3 length is 16 residues. Germline CDR1 LNHNV, CDR2 YYDKDF (reference sequence). J lost 4 bases, V lost 3 bases, and 9 bases had no gene match. This CDR3 reads CATSRIDSGVYNEQFF. CDR3 DNA sequence: TGTGCCACCAGCAGGATCGACAGCGGGGTTTACAATGAGCAGTTCTTC.

V and J are TRBV30 and TRBJ2-7; D gene unclear. The V and J ends lost 1 base and 7 bases respectively, with 14 bases between them. The germline V gene has CDR1 GTSNPN and CDR2 SVGIG (reference sequence). The CDR3 length is 13 residues. CDR3 protein: CAWSASLFREQYF. CDR3 nucleotide sequence: TGTGCCTGGAGTGCCTCCCTTTTCCGGGAGCAGTACTTC. Based on the CDR3 plus reference TRBV30 and TRBJ2-7, the full variable domain is SQTIHQWPATLVQPVGSPLSLECTVEGTSNPNLYWYRQAAGRGLQLLFYSVGIGQISSEVPQNLSASRPQDRQFILSSKKLLLSDSGFYLCAWSASLFREQYFGPGTRLTVT.

The chain employs TRBV19 and TRBJ2-3; D is unclear. The CDR3 is 11 residues long. Trimming left V 8 bases short and J 8 bases short, with 11 bases between. Per the germline V gene, CDR1 is LNHDA and CDR2 is SQIVND (reference sequence). CDR3 DNA: TGTGCCAGTTCTCGAGTTTCTACGCAGTATTTT. Its protein product is CASSRVSTQYF.

The V and J genes are TRBV18 and TRBJ2-2; TRBD1 matches 8 bases. CDR3 length equals 17 residues. Per germline, CDR1 KGHSH and CDR2 LQKENI. The ends lost 2 bases at V and 2 bases at J; junction bases unmatched: 7. The CDR3 loop reads CASSPFDSGGNTGELFF. DNA for the CDR3: TGTGCCAGCTCACCATTTGACTCAGGGGGCAACACCGGGGAGCTGTTTTTT.

The CDR3 is CASSLGTSSQETQYF. CDR3 in DNA: TGTGCCAGCTCACTGGGGACTAGCAGCCAAGAGACCCAGTACTTC. The chain combines TRBV18 with TRBJ2-5, with 9 bases identical to TRBD2. The V gene end was trimmed by 4 bases and the J gene end by 1 base; junction bases not matched to a gene: 4. Germline V gene lookup returns CDR1 KGHSH and CDR2 LQKENI. CDR3 length: 15 amino acids.

The chain uses TRBV4-1 and TRBJ2-7, with 9 bases fitting TRBD2. The V and J ends lost 0 bases and 6 bases, in that order; junction bases with no gene match: 6. CDR3 length: 15 residues. The V gene's germline CDR1 is MGHRA and CDR2 YSYEKL. CDR3 in DNA: TGCGCCAGCAGCCAAGATGGTGCGGGAGGGAGCGAGCAGTACTTC. This codes for CASSQDGAGGSEQYF.

V is TRBV3-1 (or the pseudogene TRBV3-2) and J is TRBJ1-5; D uncertain. The ends were cut back, 3 bases at V and 2 bases at J, with 5 bases in the middle. CDR1 and CDR2 from the germline V gene are LGHDT and YNNKEL (reference sequence). The CDR3 is 13 amino acids. In DNA, the CDR3 is TGTGCCAGCAGCCAGGGCCGCAATCAGCCCCAGCATTTT. Translation: CASSQGRNQPQHF.

Only one count was recorded for this clone. The chain's CDR3 is CASNRGWSYNEQFF. In DNA, the CDR3 is TGTGCCAGCAACAGGGGTTGGTCCTACAATGAGCAGTTCTTC. The chain links TRBV27 to TRBJ2-1; TRBD1 matches at 7 bases. The CDR3 covers 14 residues. V shed 7 bases, J shed 1 base, and the junction held 4 bases outside the gene matches. Germline V lookup: CDR1 MNHEY, CDR2 SMNVEV (reference sequence).

The chain combines TRBV29-1 with TRBJ2-1, with 8 bases aligning to TRBD1. This CDR3 contains 14 residues. The V segment lost 6 bases and the J segment 0 bases; nucleotides outside the gene matches: 4. The V gene's germline CDR1 is SQVTM and CDR2 ANQGSEA. This chain's CDR3 is CSVRTGSSYNEQFF. The CDR3 nucleotides read TGCAGCGTCAGGACAGGGAGCTCCTACAATGAGCAGTTCTTC.

This clone appeared a few times. This chain connects TRBV27 to TRBJ1-4; D not certain. The CDR3 length is 18 residues. With 5 bases removed from V and 7 bases from J, the gap between germline ends came to 26 bases. From germline, CDR1 is MNHEY and CDR2 SMNVEV (reference sequence). The CDR3 protein is CASSPSAASLPGGEKLFF. CDR3 nucleotide sequence: TGTGCCAGCAGTCCTTCCGCCGCCAGCCTCCCGGGAGGTGAAAAACTGTTTTTT.

J is TRBJ1-1 and V is TRBV9; D remains unclear. Germline-derived CDR1 and CDR2 are SGDLS and YYNGEE. V was shortened by 0 bases and J by 1 base, with 4 bases between the two germline ends. The CDR3 covers 13 residues. The chain's CDR3 is CASSVATNTEAFF. The CDR3 nucleotides are TGTGCCAGCAGCGTAGCTACGAACACTGAAGCTTTCTTT.

The chain joins TRBV6-5 to TRBJ2-3, with TRBD2 as a possible D gene (6 bases). Germline CDR1 is MNHEY and CDR2 is SVGAGI. The CDR3 length is 13 residues. Trimming took 1 base from V and 6 from J, leaving 8 bases between them. The CDR3 sequence is CASSYFGGDTQYF. The CDR3 nucleotides read TGTGCCAGCAGTTACTTCGGAGGGGATACGCAGTATTTT.

The chain joins TRBV4-3 to TRBJ2-1; possibly TRBD2 for D (6 bases). There are 15 residues in the CDR3. The ends were cut back, 0 bases at V and 9 bases at J, with 15 bases in the middle. CDR1 and CDR2 from the germline V gene are LGHNA and YSLEER. In DNA form, the CDR3 reads TGCGCCAGCAGCCAAGAGTTCGGGAGTCCGGGTGAGCAGTTCTTC. Its protein is CASSQEFGSPGEQFF.

This clone was seen more than once but under ten times. The rearrangement links TRBV6-2 or TRBV6-3 to TRBJ1-6; perhaps TRBD1 as D (6 bases). The CDR3 consists of 16 residues. V was shortened by 6 bases and J by 14 bases, with 26 bases between the two germline ends. Germline loops: CDR1 MNHEY, CDR2 SVGEGT. The CDR3 sequence is CASSTRDITPVWALHF. DNA of the CDR3: TGTGCCAGCAGCACCCGGGACATTACACCGGTTTGGGCCCTCCACTTT.

In DNA form, the CDR3 reads TGTGCCAGCAGCCCTCTAGCGGGAGGATCCCACGAGCAGTACTTC. Its protein is CASSPLAGGSHEQYF. The J gene is TRBJ2-7, the V gene TRBV11-1, with 11 bases that match TRBD2. V lost 5 bases to trimming and J lost 5 bases; unmatched junction nucleotides: 8. The CDR3 sequence is 15 residues long. CDR1 is SGHAT, CDR2 FQDESV, per germline (reference sequence).

This chain joins TRBV6-5 and TRBJ2-1; TRBD2 matches at 11 bases. The CDR3 length is 15 residues. Germline loops: CDR1 MNHEY, CDR2 SVGAGI. The V and J ends lost 6 bases and 7 bases, in that order; junction bases with no gene match: 8. CDR3 sequence reads: CASSVTSGSGNEQFF. In nucleotides, the CDR3 is TGTGCCAGCAGCGTTACTAGCGGGAGTGGAAATGAGCAGTTCTTC.

V usage is TRBV7-6 and J usage is TRBJ2-7, with 13 bases aligning to TRBD2. Looked up from germline, CDR1 is SGHVS and CDR2 is FNYEAQ. Trimming removed 5 bases from V and 6 bases from J; junction bases left unmatched: 10. This CDR3 spans 16 amino acids. The CDR3 DNA reads as TGTGCCAGCAGCCTAGGGACTAGCGGGACGGGCGGCGAGCAGTACTTC. It translates to CASSLGTSGTGGEQYF.

This clone is a singleton in its sample. The V and J genes are TRBV3-1 (or the pseudogene TRBV3-2) and TRBJ1-1; TRBD1 might be the D (5 bases). Trimming took 5 bases from V and 1 from J, leaving 11 bases between them. Per germline, CDR1 LGHDT and CDR2 YNNKEL (reference sequence). This CDR3 spans 14 amino acids. The CDR3 here is CASSYRQRNTEAFF. The DNA of the CDR3 is TGTGCCAGCAGCTATAGACAGCGGAACACTGAAGCTTTCTTT.

The chain is built from TRBV6-1 and TRBJ1-5; D call uncertain. Trimming shortened V by 0 bases and J by 0 bases, and 9 bases separated the two germline ends. Germline-derived CDR1 and CDR2 are MNHNS and SASEGT. This CDR3 has 16 residues. CDR3 coding DNA: TGTGCCAGCAGTGAAGCGGCAGTCAATAGCAATCAGCCCCAGCATTTT. It specifies CASSEAAVNSNQPQHF.

V gene TRBV4-3 combines with J gene TRBJ2-3; 11 bases are shared with TRBD2. J gave up 4 bases and V 1 base, and 1 base lay outside the gene matches. This CDR3 region has 15 residues. Germline CDR1 reads LGHNA; CDR2 reads YSLEER. This CDR3 reads CASSQALAGADTQYF. The CDR3 nucleotides read TGCGCCAGCAGCCAAGCACTAGCGGGAGCAGATACGCAGTATTTT.

V usage is TRBV10-3 and J usage is TRBJ2-1; D not resolved. This CDR3 is 14 amino acids long. Looked up from germline, CDR1 is ENHRY and CDR2 is SYGVKD. V was pared by 10 bases and J by 0 bases, with 13 bases between. Here the CDR3 reads CASTTSSSYNEQFF. DNA of the CDR3: TGTGCCAGCACTACCAGCAGCTCCTACAATGAGCAGTTCTTC.

The V and J genes are TRBV28 and TRBJ2-7, with 9 bases identical to TRBD1. The CDR3 consists of 15 residues. Unmatched junction bases numbered 5, after V lost 1 base and J lost 4 bases. The germline V gene has CDR1 MDHEN and CDR2 SYDVKM. This CDR3 reads CASSLSGQGRYEQYF. The DNA of the CDR3 is TGTGCCAGCAGTTTATCGGGACAGGGTAGGTACGAGCAGTACTTC.